This T cell receptor (beta chain) was retrieved from a study of OX40 agonist ivuxolimab in advanced cancers. Study in general: The patients' treatment was ivuxolimab, an agonistic anti-OX40 (CD134) antibody. Patients with hepatocellular carcinoma, melanoma, renal cell or head and neck cancer made up the dose-escalation patients. The dose-escalation cohort was approximately 80% male, with a mean age of around 60 years, ranging roughly 23 to 85. Study outcomes and limitations: CD8+ T cells were the subset that, on average, had more expanded clones than CD4+.

Looked up from germline, CDR1 is SGHDT and CDR2 is YYEEEE. Between the trimmed V and J ends, which lost 5 bases and 10 bases, there was a span of 10 bases. The CDR3 consists of 12 residues. Assay used: immunoSEQ multiplex PCR; TCRdb lists only in-frame clones, some missing. The data hold about 45,000 clones, with around 80% observed a single time. On this clone itself: Antigen specificity is unknown.

The chain has TRBV5-6 and TRBJ1-6; D uncertain. The sequence was collected from an adult with an advanced solid tumor such as melanoma, head and neck, liver or kidney cancer. The input for sequencing was CD4+ or CD8+ T cells sorted from blood, taken in a trial of the OX40 agonist ivuxolimab. The CDR3 sequence is CASSYGESPLHF. The CDR3 DNA is TGTGCCAGCAGTTACGGGGAATCACCCCTCCACTTT. Variable domain in full (rest from reference TRBV5-6 and TRBJ1-6): DAGVTQSPTHLIKTRGQQVTLRCSPKSGHDTVSWYQQALGQGPQFIFQYYEEEERQRGNFPDRFSGHQFPNYSSELNVNALLLGDSALYLCASSYGESPLHFGNGTRLTVT.